The clone carrying this T cell receptor beta chain was counted between two and nine times. The ends lost 4 bases at V and 6 bases at J; junction bases unmatched: 3. CDR3 length: 15 amino acids. Germline V gene lookup returns CDR1 MNHNY and CDR2 SVGAGI (reference sequence). As originally analysed: Researchers report that nucleated cell counts were estimated from reference gene primer amplification. Repertoires were generated with immunoSEQ multiplex PCR, while TCRdb's copy carries only in-frame clones and drops some. D and trimming come from the DNA, and the V and J calls and clone size come from that table. Of 200,000 to 300,000 clones detected, over 80% appear once; the ten largest clones hold about 1.4%. The data were obtained in a study of blood T cell repertoires in COVID-19. Study-level background: Acute and convalescent COVID-19 specimens originated in the United States, Italy and Spain. Sources were T cells, B-cell-depleted T cells, or PBMCs; the material itself was cDNA or gDNA.

This receptor was taken from a woman in her forties who had recovered from COVID-19. The sequenced sample was peripheral blood. The V call is TRBV6-6, the J call TRBJ2-2; 12 nucleotides agree with TRBD2. This CDR3 reads CASSSSGGVAGELFF. CDR3 bases: TGTGCCAGCAGTTCTAGCGGGGGGGTTGCCGGGGAGCTGTTTTTT.